This is a list of T cell receptor beta chains from one sample in a study of HIV-infected patients and healthy controls. TCRdb independently ran MiXCR on the 5' RACE reads; one entry per CDR3 protein. Among 9,500 or so distinct CDR3 sequences listed, roughly 5.2% were seen once. The specimen comprised blood, sampled before antiretroviral therapy. These receptors were collected from an adult with HIV infection. Each CDR3 is given with its conserved first and last residue. The D gene is left open where the match is weak. Rows give clone size only sometimes, using once, few, many, or a class for an expanded clone.

V: TRBV21-1; D: -; size: many; J: TRBJ2-7; DNA: TGTGCCAGCAGCTTACAGGGGGAGTGGTCCTACGAGCAGTACTTC; CDR3: CASSLQGEWSYEQYF
V: TRBV5-5; D: -; size: many; J: TRBJ2-1; DNA: TGTGCCAGCAGCCTCGCTCTAGACTCCTACAATGAGCAGTTCTTC; CDR3: CASSLALDSYNEQFF
V: TRBV5-6; D: -; size: many; J: TRBJ2-2; DNA: TGTGCCAGCAGCTATCTCCCCGGGGCGAACACCGGGGAGCTGTTTTTT; CDR3: CASSYLPGANTGELFF
V: TRBV3-1; D: -; size: few; J: TRBJ2-3; DNA: TGTGCCAGCAGCAAACTAGGAGGACAGATAAGCACAGATACGCAGTATTTT; CDR3: CASSKLGGQISTDTQYF
V: TRBV19; D: -; size: -; J: TRBJ2-1; DNA: TGTGCCAGTAGTATAGGCAGCTACAATGAGCAGTTCTTC; CDR3: CASSIGSYNEQFF
V: TRBV6-6; D: -; size: many; J: TRBJ1-2; DNA: TGTGCCAGCAGACCTCCGGGGCCCACTAACTATGGCTACACCTTC; CDR3: CASRPPGPTNYGYTF
V: TRBV10-3; D: -; size: many; J: TRBJ2-5; DNA: TGTGCCATCAAAGCCGGGGCGGGGGAGACCCAGTACTTC; CDR3: CAIKAGAGETQYF
V: TRBV25-1; D: -; size: -; J: TRBJ1-2; DNA: TGTGCCAGCCCAACCCCCGGCGTAAAAGCTAACTATGGCTACACCTTC; CDR3: CASPTPGVKANYGYTF
V: TRBV5-8; D: -; size: many; J: TRBJ2-7; DNA: TGTGCCAGCAGCTATAGACAGGCGATTTTCTACGAGCAGTACTTC; CDR3: CASSYRQAIFYEQYF
V: TRBV20-1; D: -; size: medium-sized; J: TRBJ2-1; DNA: TGCAGTGCGAGAAATTCAAGAGGCAATGAGCAGTTCTTC; CDR3: CSARNSRGNEQFF
V: TRBV5-1; D: -; size: many; J: TRBJ1-1; DNA: TGCGCCAGCAGCTCTGGACCGGTCACTGAAGCTTTCTTT; CDR3: CASSSGPVTEAFF
V: TRBV6-2/TRBV6-3; D: TRBD2; size: medium-sized; J: TRBJ2-5; DNA: TGTGCCAGCAGTGTAGGACTAGCCGGTCAGACCCAGTACTTC; CDR3: CASSVGLAGQTQYF
V: TRBV6-2/TRBV6-3; D: -; size: many; J: TRBJ2-5; DNA: TGTGCCAGCAGTCCTACATGGGAGACCCAGTACTTC; CDR3: CASSPTWETQYF